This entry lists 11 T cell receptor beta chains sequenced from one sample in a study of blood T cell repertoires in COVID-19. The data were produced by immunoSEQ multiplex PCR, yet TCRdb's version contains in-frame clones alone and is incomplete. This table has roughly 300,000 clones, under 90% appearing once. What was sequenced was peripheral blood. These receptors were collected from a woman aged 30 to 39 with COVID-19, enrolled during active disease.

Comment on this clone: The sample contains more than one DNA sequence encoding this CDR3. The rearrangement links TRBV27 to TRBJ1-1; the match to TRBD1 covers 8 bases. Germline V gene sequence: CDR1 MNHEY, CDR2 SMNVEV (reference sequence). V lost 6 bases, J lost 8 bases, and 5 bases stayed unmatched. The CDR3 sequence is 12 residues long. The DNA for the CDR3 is TGTGCCAGCAGGGCAGGGGGCAGCGAAGCTTTCTTT. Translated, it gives CASRAGGSEAFF.

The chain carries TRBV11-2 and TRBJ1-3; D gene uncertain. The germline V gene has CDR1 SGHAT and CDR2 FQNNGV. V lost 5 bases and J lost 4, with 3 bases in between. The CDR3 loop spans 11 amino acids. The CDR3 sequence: CASSLGNTIYF. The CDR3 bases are TGTGCCAGCAGCCTCGGAAACACCATATATTTT. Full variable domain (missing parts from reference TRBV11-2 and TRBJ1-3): EAGVAQSPRYKIIEKRQSVAFWCNPISGHATLYWYQQILGQGPKLLIQFQNNGVVDDSQLPKDRFSAERLKGVDSTLKIQPAKLEDSAVYLCASSLGNTIYFGEGSWLTVV.

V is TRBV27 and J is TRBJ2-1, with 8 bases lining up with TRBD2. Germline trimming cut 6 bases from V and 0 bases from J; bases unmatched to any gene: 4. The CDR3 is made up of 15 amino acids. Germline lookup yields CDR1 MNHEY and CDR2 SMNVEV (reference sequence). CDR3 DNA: TGTGCCAGCAGAACGGGGGGGCCCTCCTACAATGAGCAGTTCTTC. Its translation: CASRTGGPSYNEQFF.

CDR3 protein: CASSREGGSNYGYTF. The CDR3, as DNA: TGCGCCAGCAGCCGCGAGGGGGGGTCCAACTATGGCTACACCTTC. J is TRBJ1-2 and V is TRBV4-1; D may be TRBD1 (6 bases). Trimming cost V 4 bases and J 2 bases, with 14 bases left between them. This CDR3 region has 15 residues. The germline V gene has CDR1 MGHRA and CDR2 YSYEKL.

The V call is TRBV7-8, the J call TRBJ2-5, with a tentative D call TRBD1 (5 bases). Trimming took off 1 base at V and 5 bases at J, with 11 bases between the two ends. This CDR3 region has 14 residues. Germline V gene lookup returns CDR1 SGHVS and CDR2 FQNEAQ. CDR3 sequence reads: CASSLGRVYETQYF. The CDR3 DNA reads TGTGCCAGCAGCTTAGGCAGGGTGTACGAGACCCAGTACTTC.

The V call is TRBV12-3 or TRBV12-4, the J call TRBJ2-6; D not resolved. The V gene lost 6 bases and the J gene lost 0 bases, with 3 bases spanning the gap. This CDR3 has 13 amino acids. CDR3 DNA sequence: TGTGCCAGCAGCCGCTCTGGGGCCAACGTCCTGACTTTC. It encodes CASSRSGANVLTF.

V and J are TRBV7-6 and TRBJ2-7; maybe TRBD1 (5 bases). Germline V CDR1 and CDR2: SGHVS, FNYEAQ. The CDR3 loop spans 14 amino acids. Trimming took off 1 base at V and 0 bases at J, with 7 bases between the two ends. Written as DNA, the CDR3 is TGTGCCAGCAGCTTAGAGGGGAACTCCTACGAGCAGTACTTC. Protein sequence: CASSLEGNSYEQYF.

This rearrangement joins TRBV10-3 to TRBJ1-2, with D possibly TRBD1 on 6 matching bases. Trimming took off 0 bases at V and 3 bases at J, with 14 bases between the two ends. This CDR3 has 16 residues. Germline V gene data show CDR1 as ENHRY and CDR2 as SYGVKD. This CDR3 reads CAISESSGGRDYGYTF. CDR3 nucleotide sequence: TGTGCCATCAGTGAGTCGTCCGGGGGGCGCGACTATGGCTACACCTTC.

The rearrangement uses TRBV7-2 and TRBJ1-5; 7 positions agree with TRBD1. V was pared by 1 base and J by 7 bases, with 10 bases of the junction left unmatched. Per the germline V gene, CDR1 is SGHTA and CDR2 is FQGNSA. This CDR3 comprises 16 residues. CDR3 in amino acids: CASSLDLRQGGQPQHF. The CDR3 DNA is TGTGCCAGCAGCTTAGATTTGAGACAGGGCGGCCAGCCCCAGCATTTT.

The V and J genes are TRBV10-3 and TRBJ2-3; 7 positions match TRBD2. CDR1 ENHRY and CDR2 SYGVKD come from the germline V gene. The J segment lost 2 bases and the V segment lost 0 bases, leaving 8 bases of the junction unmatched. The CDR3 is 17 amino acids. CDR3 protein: CAISESLGGGLTDTQYF. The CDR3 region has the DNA TGTGCCATCAGTGAGTCGCTGGGGGGGGGACTCACAGATACGCAGTATTTT.

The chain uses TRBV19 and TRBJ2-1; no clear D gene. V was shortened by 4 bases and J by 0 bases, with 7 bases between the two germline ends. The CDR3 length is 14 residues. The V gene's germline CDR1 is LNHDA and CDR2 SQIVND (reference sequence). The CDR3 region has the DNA TGTGCCAGTAGTAAATTGAGCTCCTACAATGAGCAGTTCTTC. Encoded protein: CASSKLSSYNEQFF.